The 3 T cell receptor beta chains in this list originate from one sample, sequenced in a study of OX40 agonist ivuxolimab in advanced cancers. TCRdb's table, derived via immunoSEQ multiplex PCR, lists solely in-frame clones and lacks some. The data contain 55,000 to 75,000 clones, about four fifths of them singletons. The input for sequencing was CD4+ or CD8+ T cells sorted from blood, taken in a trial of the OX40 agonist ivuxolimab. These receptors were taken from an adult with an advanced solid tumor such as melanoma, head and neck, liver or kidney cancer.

CDR3 amino acids: CAWSEGGEETQYF. Here the CDR3 DNA reads TGTGCCTGGAGTGAGGGCGGTGAGGAGACCCAGTACTTC. J is TRBJ2-5 and V is TRBV30; no reliable D call. Per germline, CDR1 GTSNPN and CDR2 SVGIG (reference sequence). Trimming pared 1 base from V and 5 bases from J, leaving 11 bases between. The CDR3 totals 13 residues.

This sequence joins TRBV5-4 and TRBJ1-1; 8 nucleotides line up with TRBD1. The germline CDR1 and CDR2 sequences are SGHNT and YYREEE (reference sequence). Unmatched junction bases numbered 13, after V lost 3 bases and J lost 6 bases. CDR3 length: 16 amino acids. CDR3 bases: TGTGCCAGCAGCTCAAGACTAGGCGACAGGGGATCTGAAGCTTTCTTT. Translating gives CASSSRLGDRGSEAFF. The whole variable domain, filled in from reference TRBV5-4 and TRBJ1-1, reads ETGVTQSPTHLIKTRGQQVTLRCSSQSGHNTVSWYQQALGQGPQFIFQYYREEENGRGNFPPRFSGLQFPNYSSELNVNALELDDSALYLCASSSRLGDRGSEAFFGQGTRLTVV.

In DNA form, the CDR3 reads TGTGCCAGCAGCCTGTGGACCCTCAATTACTACGAGCAGTACTTC. Protein: CASSLWTLNYYEQYF. The rearrangement uses TRBV5-6 and TRBJ2-7; the D is unclear. Germline V gene sequence: CDR1 SGHDT, CDR2 YYEEEE. This CDR3 is 15 amino acids long. V lost 4 bases, J lost 3 bases, and 17 bases lay in between.